Reported below is one T cell receptor beta chain. Its antigen is undetermined. Naive CD8 isolation took CD45RO-negative cells positively selected for CCR7 and excluded terminally differentiated effector memory CD45RA+ cells. Those who donated were healthy HIV-negative adults, with no recent acute infections or vaccinations reported. Assay used: immunoSEQ multiplex PCR; TCRdb lists only in-frame clones, some missing. The sample includes about 1,800,000 clones, just under 95% of them seen just once. The sample is drawn from a study of shared clonotypes between healthy human individuals. Findings and caveats of the study: Rarefaction revealed incomplete sorted-subset sequencing despite large depth. Some naive CD4 clonotypes, approximately 4.5%, turned up in common across a few donors.

What was sequenced was naive CD8+ T cells sorted from blood. The receptor's source is a man younger than 35 in good health.

CDR3 region: CASSLSGGAGTGELFF. The CDR3 coding sequence is TGTGCCAGCAGTTTATCGGGGGGCGCTGGAACCGGGGAGCTGTTTTTT. This chain connects TRBV27 to TRBJ2-2, with D perhaps being TRBD1 or TRBD2 (6 bases each). Germline CDR1 is MNHEY and CDR2 is SMNVEV (reference sequence). The CDR3 runs 16 residues. Trimming left V 0 bases short and J 5 bases short, with 13 bases between.